This TCR beta chain was documented in a study of blood T cell repertoires in COVID-19. The wider study: Acute and convalescent COVID-19 samples came from the United States, Italy and Spain. PBMCs, B-cell-depleted T cells, or T cells provided the cDNA or gDNA that made up the material.

How the authors handled the data: The authors estimated nucleated cell counts from reference gene primer amplification. Profiled with immunoSEQ multiplex PCR; TCRdb holds only in-frame clones, not every one. Clonal size and the V and J genes are those of that table, whereas D and trimming came from the DNA. The repertoire holds 150,000 to 190,000 clones, with 80% to 90% as singletons. The TCR was taken from a woman aged 65 to 85 with acute or convalescent COVID-19. Sequences were obtained from peripheral blood.

DNA of the CDR3: TGTGCCAGTAGTATCCCATCTCAGGGCTCCACTGAAGCTTTCTTT. Encoded protein: CASSIPSQGSTEAFF. The chain recombines TRBV19 with TRBJ1-1; maybe TRBD1 (5 bases). Germline V lookup: CDR1 LNHDA, CDR2 SQIVND (reference sequence). V was trimmed by 3 bases and J by 4 bases, leaving 15 bases between them. The CDR3 is made up of 15 amino acids. Full variable domain (remainder filled in from reference TRBV19 and TRBJ1-1): DGGITQSPKYLFRKEGQNVTLSCEQNLNHDAMYWYRQDPGQGLRLIYYSQIVNDFQKGDIAEGYSVSREKKESFPLTVTSAQKNPTAFYLCASSIPSQGSTEAFFGQGTRLTVV.